These T cell receptor beta chains were read from a single sample in a study of neoadjuvant anti-PD-1 for oral cavity cancer. Libraries were prepared by immunoSEQ multiplex PCR; TCRdb keeps only in-frame clonotypes and omits some of them. The sample holds 12,000 or so clones, roughly 70% seen once. The starting material was tumor tissue, obtained before nivolumab (anti-PD-1) treatment. These receptors were taken from a person aged 35 to 85 with oral cavity squamous cell carcinoma. The donor label of this sample is uncertain. Each CDR3 is given with its conserved first and last residue. D genes are given only for firm matches. Rows give clone size only sometimes, using once, few, many, or a class for an expanded clone.

D gene,J gene,V gene,clone size,CDR3 DNA,CDR3 protein
-,TRBJ2-3,TRBV10-1,-,TGCGCCAGCAGTGACGGCAGCTATAGCACAGATACGCAGTATTTT,CASSDGSYSTDTQYF
-,TRBJ2-3,TRBV5-4,few,TGTGCCAGCAGCTGGGGTACAGATACGCAGTATTTT,CASSWGTDTQYF
TRBD2,TRBJ2-3,TRBV30,few,TGTGCCGGAAAAAAAGCACGGACTAGCGGGTACACTAGCACAGATACGCAGTATTTT,CAGKKARTSGYTSTDTQYF
-,TRBJ2-2,TRBV9,few,TGTGCCAGCAGCGTAGTCAGGACCGGGGAGCTGTTTTTT,CASSVVRTGELFF
-,TRBJ2-3,TRBV5-4,few,TGTGCCAGCAGCTTGGAGGCGGGCTCGAGGGCCGCAGATACGCAGTATTTT,CASSLEAGSRAADTQYF
TRBD1,TRBJ2-3,TRBV6-1,-,TGTGCCGGACGACCGGGACAGGGTTTGACAGATACGCAGTATTTT,CAGRPGQGLTDTQYF
TRBD2,TRBJ2-7,TRBV30,few,TGTGCCTGGAGGACTAGCGGGAGAAGAGAAGAGCAGTACTTC,CAWRTSGRREEQYF
-,TRBJ2-2,TRBV11-2,few,TGTGCCAGCAGCCAAATGACAGCAAACACCGGGGAGCTGTTTTTT,CASSQMTANTGELFF
TRBD2,TRBJ2-1,TRBV18,-,TGTGCCAGCTCCCCCGGACTAGCGGGGGGCCCCTACAATGAGCAGTTCTTC,CASSPGLAGGPYNEQFF
-,TRBJ2-1,TRBV5-5,-,TGTGCCAGCAGCTTATATGGGGTCTCCACCAATGAGCAGTTCTTC,CASSLYGVSTNEQFF
-,TRBJ1-1,TRBV7-8,-,TGTGCCAGCAGCTTAGAGGGCCACCTGGACACTGAAGCTTTCTTT,CASSLEGHLDTEAFF
-,TRBJ2-7,TRBV7-2,-,TGTGCCAGCAGCCTACACTACGAGCAGTACTTC,CASSLHYEQYF
TRBD2,TRBJ2-3,TRBV5-1,-,TGCGCCAGCAGCTTGGAAGCGGGGGGGAACCGATACACAGATACGCAGTATTTT,CASSLEAGGNRYTDTQYF
TRBD2,TRBJ2-3,TRBV27,few,TGTGCCAGCAGTGTCGGGACTAGCGGCTCGAGGTCGGTGCAGTATTTT,CASSVGTSGSRSVQYF
TRBD2,TRBJ2-3,TRBV7-8,-,TGTGCCAGCAGGCTGGGAGGGGCAGCAACAGATACGCAGTATTTT,CASRLGGAATDTQYF
TRBD2,TRBJ2-5,TRBV11-2,-,TGTGCCAGCAGCACCGAGCGGGGGTATGAGACCCAGTACTTC,CASSTERGYETQYF
TRBD1,TRBJ2-2,TRBV2,few,TGTGCCAGCAGTGCGGGACAGGGTTGGACCGGGGAGCTGTTTTTT,CASSAGQGWTGELFF
TRBD1,TRBJ1-3,TRBV4-1,medium-sized,TGCGCCAGCAGCCCTCAAGAGGGGGCAGGTTCTGGAAACACCATATATTTT,CASSPQEGAGSGNTIYF
TRBD2,TRBJ2-3,TRBV5-1,-,TGCGCCAGCAGCTTGGGAGTAGCGGGGAGCACAGATACGCAGTATTTT,CASSLGVAGSTDTQYF
-,TRBJ2-2,TRBV11-2,-,TGTGCCAGCAGCTTAGCTGGGGCAGGCGGGGAGCTGTTTTTT,CASSLAGAGGELFF
-,TRBJ1-2,TRBV2,few,TGTGCCAGCAGTGGGGGTAGTGAGGGGTATGGCTACACCTTC,CASSGGSEGYGYTF
-,TRBJ1-3,TRBV6-1,-,TGTGCCAGCAGTACGACCGTCGGAAACACCATATATTTT,CASSTTVGNTIYF
-,TRBJ2-1,TRBV28,-,TGTGCCAGCAGTCTTCAGGGAGACTCCTACAATGAGCAGTTCTTC,CASSLQGDSYNEQFF
-,TRBJ2-4,TRBV29-1,-,TGCAGCGTTAGAGAGGCTCTAGCCAAAAACATTCAGTACTTC,CSVREALAKNIQYF
-,TRBJ2-2,TRBV27,-,TGTGCCAGCGCTCTTAAACAGGGTTTTTCACCCGGGGAGCTGTTTTTT,CASALKQGFSPGELFF
TRBD1,TRBJ2-5,TRBV2,once,TGTGCCAGCAGGCGGACAGGGGCCCTTCAAGAGACCCAGTACTTC,CASRRTGALQETQYF
-,TRBJ2-3,TRBV11-3,-,TGTGCCAGCAGCGGGTTCGGGATAAATACGCAGTATTTT,CASSGFGINTQYF
-,TRBJ1-5,TRBV29-1,few,TGCAGCGCACAGGTTAATAGCAATCAGCCCCAGCATTTT,CSAQVNSNQPQHF
TRBD2,TRBJ2-5,TRBV5-5,-,TGTGCCAGCAGCCCCCAACTAGCGGTCCAAGAGACCCAGTACTTC,CASSPQLAVQETQYF
TRBD1,TRBJ1-2,TRBV5-1,-,TGCGCCAGCAGTAATAGAGGGGGCGAGATTGGCTACACCTTC,CASSNRGGEIGYTF
TRBD1,TRBJ2-7,TRBV9,-,TGTGCCAGCAATCCGGGACAGGGCCCCTACGAGCAGTACTTC,CASNPGQGPYEQYF
-,TRBJ1-3,TRBV28,few,TGTGCCAGCAGTCTACTTGGGAACACCATATATTTT,CASSLLGNTIYF
-,TRBJ1-1,TRBV2,few,TGTGCCAGCAGTGAAACGGGCGTGAACACTGAAGCTTTCTTT,CASSETGVNTEAFF
-,TRBJ1-5,TRBV18,-,TGTGCCAGCTCCCTCCCAGATCGCAATCAGCCCCAGCATTTT,CASSLPDRNQPQHF
-,TRBJ2-3,TRBV5-4,few,TGTGCCAGCAGCGTAGAGGGCGGTCGGCCCACAGATACGCAGTATTTT,CASSVEGGRPTDTQYF
-,TRBJ1-1,TRBV27,-,TGTGCCAGCAGTTTATTCGGGAACACTGAAGCTTTCTTT,CASSLFGNTEAFF